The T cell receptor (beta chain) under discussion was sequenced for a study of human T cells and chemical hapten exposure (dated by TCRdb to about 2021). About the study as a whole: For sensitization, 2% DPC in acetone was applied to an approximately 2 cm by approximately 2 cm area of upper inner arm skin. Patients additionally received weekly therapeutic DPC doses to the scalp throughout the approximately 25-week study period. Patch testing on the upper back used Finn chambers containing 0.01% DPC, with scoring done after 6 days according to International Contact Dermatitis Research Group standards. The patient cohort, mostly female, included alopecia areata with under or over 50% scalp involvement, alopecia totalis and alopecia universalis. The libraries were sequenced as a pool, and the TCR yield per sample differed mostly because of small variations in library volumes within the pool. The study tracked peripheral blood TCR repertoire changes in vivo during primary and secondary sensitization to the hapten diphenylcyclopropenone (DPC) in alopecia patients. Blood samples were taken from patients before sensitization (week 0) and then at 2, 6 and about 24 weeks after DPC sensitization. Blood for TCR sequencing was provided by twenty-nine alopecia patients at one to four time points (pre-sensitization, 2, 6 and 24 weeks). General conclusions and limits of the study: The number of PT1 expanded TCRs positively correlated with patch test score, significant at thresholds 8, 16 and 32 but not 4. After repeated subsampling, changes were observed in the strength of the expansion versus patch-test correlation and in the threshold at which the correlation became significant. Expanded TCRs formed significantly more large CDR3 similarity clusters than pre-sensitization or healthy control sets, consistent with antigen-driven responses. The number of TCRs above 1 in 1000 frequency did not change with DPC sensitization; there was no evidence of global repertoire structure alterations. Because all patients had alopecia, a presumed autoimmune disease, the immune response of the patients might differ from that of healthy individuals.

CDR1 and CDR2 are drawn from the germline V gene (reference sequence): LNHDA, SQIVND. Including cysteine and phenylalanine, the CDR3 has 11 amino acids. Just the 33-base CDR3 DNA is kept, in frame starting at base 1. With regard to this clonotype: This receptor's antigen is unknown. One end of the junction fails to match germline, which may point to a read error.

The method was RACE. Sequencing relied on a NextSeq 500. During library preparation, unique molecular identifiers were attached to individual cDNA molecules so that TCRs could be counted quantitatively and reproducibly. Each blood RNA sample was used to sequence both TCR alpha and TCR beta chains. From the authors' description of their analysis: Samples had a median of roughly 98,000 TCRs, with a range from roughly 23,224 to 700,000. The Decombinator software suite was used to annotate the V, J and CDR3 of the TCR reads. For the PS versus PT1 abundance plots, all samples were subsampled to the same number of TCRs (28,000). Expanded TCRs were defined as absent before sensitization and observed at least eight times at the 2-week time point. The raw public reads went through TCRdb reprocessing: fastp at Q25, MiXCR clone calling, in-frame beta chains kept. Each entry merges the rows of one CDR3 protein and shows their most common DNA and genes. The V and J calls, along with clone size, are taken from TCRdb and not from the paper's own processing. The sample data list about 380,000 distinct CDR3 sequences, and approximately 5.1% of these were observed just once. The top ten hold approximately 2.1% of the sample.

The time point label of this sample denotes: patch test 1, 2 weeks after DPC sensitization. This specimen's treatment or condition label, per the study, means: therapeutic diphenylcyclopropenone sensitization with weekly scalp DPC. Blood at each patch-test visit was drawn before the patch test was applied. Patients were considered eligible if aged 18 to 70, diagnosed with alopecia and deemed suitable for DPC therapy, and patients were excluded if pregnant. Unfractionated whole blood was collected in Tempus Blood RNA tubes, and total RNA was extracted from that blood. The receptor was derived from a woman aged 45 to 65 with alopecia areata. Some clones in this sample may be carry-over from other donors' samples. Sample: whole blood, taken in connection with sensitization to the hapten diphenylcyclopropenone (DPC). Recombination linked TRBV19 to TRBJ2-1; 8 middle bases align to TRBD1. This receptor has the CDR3 CASSNGQGQIF. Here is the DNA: TGTGCCAGTAGCAACGGACAGGGCCAGATCTTC.